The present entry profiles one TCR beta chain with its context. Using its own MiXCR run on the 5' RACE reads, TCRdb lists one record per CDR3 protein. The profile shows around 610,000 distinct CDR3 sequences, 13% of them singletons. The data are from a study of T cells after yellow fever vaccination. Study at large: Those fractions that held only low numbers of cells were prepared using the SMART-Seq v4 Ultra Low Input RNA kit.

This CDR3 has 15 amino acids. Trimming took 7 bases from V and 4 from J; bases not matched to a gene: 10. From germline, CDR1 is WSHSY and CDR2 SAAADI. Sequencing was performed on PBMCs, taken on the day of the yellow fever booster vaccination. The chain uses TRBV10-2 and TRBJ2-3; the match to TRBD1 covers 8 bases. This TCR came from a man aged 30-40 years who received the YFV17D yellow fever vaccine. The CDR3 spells CASISRGHDADTQYF. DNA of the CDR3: TGCGCCAGCATCTCCAGGGGGCATGACGCAGATACGCAGTATTTT.